The next 25 T cell receptor beta chains were all read from a single sample in a study of control samples from healthy donors and cancer patients. The data were produced by immunoSEQ multiplex PCR, yet TCRdb's version contains in-frame clones alone and is incomplete. The data hold some 76,000 clones, with 89% observed a single time. The specimen sequenced was PBMCs. The receptors here all came from a man aged 60 to 75 with lung cancer.

The rearrangement links TRBV18 to TRBJ1-1, with TRBD1 identical over 8 bases. CDR1 and CDR2 (germline): KGHSH, LQKENI. J lost 7 bases, V lost 3 bases, and 7 bases had no gene match. The CDR3 has 14 amino acids. Written as DNA, the CDR3 is TGTGCCAGCTCACCCACAGGGGGTTATAATGAAGCTTTCTTT. Residues: CASSPTGGYNEAFF.

V gene TRBV27 combines with J gene TRBJ1-4; a possible D gene is TRBD1 (6 bases). Trimming cost V 6 bases and J 8 bases, with 13 bases left between them. This CDR3 has 13 amino acids. The germline gives CDR1 MNHEY, CDR2 SMNVEV (reference sequence). In nucleotides, the CDR3 is TGTGCCAGCAGAGGGCAGGGGAGCGAAAAACTGTTTTTT. Translating gives CASRGQGSEKLFF.

The V gene is TRBV2, the J gene TRBJ2-1; D is uncertain. The CDR3 is made up of 12 amino acids. The V and J ends lost 2 bases and 7 bases respectively, with 6 bases between them. CDR1 is SNHLY and CDR2 is FYNNEI in the germline V gene. CDR3 loop: CASSESWNEQFF. As DNA, the CDR3 is TGTGCCAGCAGTGAATCTTGGAATGAGCAGTTCTTC. The full variable domain, in which reference TRBV2 and TRBJ2-1 provide the parts outside the CDR3, is EPEVTQTPSHQVTQMGQEVILRCVPISNHLYFYWYRQILGQKVEFLVSFYNNEISEKSEIFDDQFSVERPDGSNFTLKIRSTKLEDSAMYFCASSESWNEQFFGPGTRLTVL.

The J gene is TRBJ1-5, the V gene TRBV27; 11 nucleotides align to TRBD1. The CDR3 runs 19 residues. The germline gives CDR1 MNHEY, CDR2 SMNVEV (reference sequence). V shed 5 bases, J shed 0 bases, and the junction held 12 bases outside the gene matches. In DNA form, the CDR3 reads TGTGCCAGCAGTCCGGGACAGGGGGACTCCTGGAGTAGCAATCAGCCCCAGCATTTT. Its translation: CASSPGQGDSWSSNQPQHF.

The rearrangement links TRBV27 to TRBJ1-2, with D unresolved. This CDR3 spans 14 amino acids. Germline V CDR1 and CDR2: MNHEY, SMNVEV (reference sequence). V lost 6 bases and J 5 bases, leaving 16 bases between the germline ends. Here the CDR3 reads CASSPLGFLYGYTF. In DNA form, the CDR3 reads TGTGCCAGCAGCCCGCTCGGGTTCTTATATGGCTACACCTTC.

This rearrangement joins TRBV10-1 to TRBJ2-7; D is uncertain. The CDR3 loop spans 12 amino acids. CDR1 is WNHNN, CDR2 SYGVQD, per germline (reference sequence). The germline V and J ends were trimmed by 0 bases and 4 bases, with 4 bases remaining between them. CDR3 in DNA: TGCGCCAGCAGTGAGTCCGGGTACGAGCAGTACTTC. Its protein is CASSESGYEQYF.

The gene calls are TRBV15 and TRBJ1-2; D remains ambiguous. V was trimmed by 4 bases and J by 3 bases, leaving 21 bases between them. Germline CDR1 LNHNV, CDR2 YYDKDF (reference sequence). This CDR3 is built from 17 residues. CDR3 amino acids: CATSKSFVGVSDYGYTF. CDR3 coding DNA: TGTGCCACCAGCAAAAGTTTTGTGGGAGTATCGGACTATGGCTACACCTTC.

The chain combines TRBV10-3 with TRBJ1-5; tentative D call: TRBD1 (6 bases). Germline V CDR1 and CDR2: ENHRY, SYGVKD. V was shortened by 8 bases and J by 7 bases, with 12 bases between the two germline ends. The CDR3 has 12 residues. DNA for the CDR3: TGTGCCATCTCCGGGACAAACCAGCCCCAGCATTTT. Translation: CAISGTNQPQHF.

The chain is built from TRBV2 and TRBJ1-6; 8 bases map to TRBD1. Per the germline V gene, CDR1 is SNHLY and CDR2 is FYNNEI. This CDR3 contains 16 residues. Losses at the gene ends were 6 bases for V and 7 bases for J; bases not matched to a gene: 11. CDR3 DNA sequence: TGTGCCAGCAGCCTCAGGGGGCGGGAGTCGAATTCACCCCTCCACTTT. Encoded protein: CASSLRGRESNSPLHF.

This rearrangement joins TRBV10-3 to TRBJ1-6; weak D call: TRBD1 (5 bases). Germline CDR1 reads ENHRY; CDR2 reads SYGVKD. This CDR3 comprises 13 residues. V lost 10 bases and J 5 bases, leaving 12 bases between the germline ends. In DNA, the CDR3 is TGTGCCAGCGGGGCGCAGAATAATTCACCCCTCCACTTT. Translation gives CASGAQNNSPLHF.

The rearrangement links TRBV9 to TRBJ2-3, with D perhaps TRBD1 (5 bases). The CDR3 is 13 residues long. The germline V gene has CDR1 SGDLS and CDR2 YYNGEE. V was shortened by 3 bases and J by 2 bases, with 7 bases between the two germline ends. CDR3 sequence reads: CASSGQPTDTQYF. The DNA of the CDR3 is TGTGCCAGCAGCGGACAGCCCACAGATACGCAGTATTTT.

This clone was seen more than once but under ten times. J is TRBJ1-6 and V is TRBV9, with 9 bases lining up with TRBD1. The CDR3 runs 14 residues. Germline assignment: CDR1 SGDLS and CDR2 YYNGEE. The J segment lost 10 bases and the V segment lost 6 bases, leaving 8 bases of the junction unmatched. CDR3 loop: CASNLQGADSPLHF. The CDR3 DNA sequence: TGTGCCAGCAACCTACAGGGGGCGGACTCACCCCTCCACTTT.

The V call is TRBV6-1, the J call TRBJ1-2; no reliable D call. V was shortened by 3 bases and J by 8 bases, with 10 bases between the two germline ends. The CDR3 totals 12 residues. CDR1 and CDR2 (germline): MNHNS, SASEGT. The DNA of the CDR3 is TGTGCCAGCAGTGATATAGGGCTCGGCTACACCTTC. It encodes CASSDIGLGYTF.

The chain recombines TRBV18 with TRBJ1-4, with unresolved D. There are 13 residues in the CDR3. Germline CDR1 is KGHSH and CDR2 is LQKENI. V shed 2 bases and J shed 8 bases, with 9 bases lying between them. The CDR3 sequence: CASSPSAGEKLFF. CDR3 bases: TGTGCCAGCTCACCATCGGCGGGGGAAAAACTGTTTTTT.

The V and J genes are TRBV18 and TRBJ2-6, with 8 positions matching TRBD1. The CDR3 runs to 17 residues. Germline assignment: CDR1 KGHSH and CDR2 LQKENI. The J segment lost 2 bases and the V segment lost 2 bases, leaving 5 bases of the junction unmatched. CDR3 loop: CASSPMTGVTGANVLTF. The DNA for the CDR3 is TGTGCCAGCTCACCAATGACAGGGGTGACTGGGGCCAACGTCCTGACTTTC.

V is TRBV7-9 and J is TRBJ2-4; 7 bases are shared with TRBD1. Germline trimming cut 4 bases from V and 3 bases from J; bases unmatched to any gene: 6. Germline assignment: CDR1 SEHNR and CDR2 FQNEAQ (reference sequence). The length of the CDR3 is 15 residues. The DNA of the CDR3 is TGTGCCAGCAGCTCCGCCCGGGACAGCAAAAACATTCAGTACTTC. Translation: CASSSARDSKNIQYF.

The V gene is TRBV4-1, the J gene TRBJ1-2, with no clear D. Looked up from germline, CDR1 is MGHRA and CDR2 is YSYEKL. The CDR3 loop spans 13 amino acids. V lost 3 bases and J 3 bases, leaving 8 bases between the germline ends. CDR3 sequence reads: CASSQTSYYGYTF. CDR3 sequence (DNA): TGCGCCAGCAGCCAGACAAGTTACTATGGCTACACCTTC.

The rearrangement joins TRBV6-5 to TRBJ1-5, with 8 bases aligning to TRBD1. The CDR3 sequence is 15 residues long. The germline gives CDR1 MNHEY, CDR2 SVGAGI. V shed 4 bases, J shed 3 bases, and the junction held 5 bases outside the gene matches. CDR3 amino acids: CASSLGTGLNQPQHF. The CDR3 DNA reads as TGTGCCAGCAGTTTGGGGACAGGCCTCAATCAGCCCCAGCATTTT.

This rearrangement joins TRBV9 to TRBJ2-7, with 7 positions matching TRBD1. V gave up 0 bases and J gave up 4 bases; unmatched junction bases: 7. CDR1 is SGDLS and CDR2 is YYNGEE in the germline V gene. The CDR3 has 15 amino acids. The CDR3 sequence is CASSVEQGQGYEQYF. The DNA for the CDR3 is TGTGCCAGCAGCGTAGAACAGGGGCAGGGGTACGAGCAGTACTTC.

V usage is TRBV25-1 and J usage is TRBJ1-2, with D possibly TRBD1 on 6 matching bases. From germline, CDR1 is MGHDK and CDR2 SYGVNS. The germline V and J ends were trimmed by 2 bases and 7 bases, with 11 bases remaining between them. The CDR3 extends over 13 amino acids. The CDR3 region has the DNA TGTGCCAGCAGTGAACCGGGGGCCAGTGGCTACACCTTC. Encoded protein: CASSEPGASGYTF.

The chain combines TRBV5-6 with TRBJ2-7; TRBD2 is a possible D gene (6 bases). Trimming took 0 bases from V and 3 from J, leaving 13 bases between them. The CDR3 extends over 15 amino acids. Germline values: CDR1 SGHDT, CDR2 YYEEEE. The DNA for the CDR3 is TGTGCCAGCAGCTTGGAGCGGGTCCCCCTCTACGAGCAGTACGTC. Translating it yields CASSLERVPLYEQYV.

The genes are TRBV3-1 (or the pseudogene TRBV3-2) and TRBJ2-1; a possible D gene is TRBD2 (7 bases). This CDR3 spans 17 amino acids. Between the trimmed V and J ends, which lost 4 bases and 7 bases, there was a span of 23 bases. Germline V gene data show CDR1 as LGHDT and CDR2 as YNNKEL (reference sequence). CDR3 amino acids: CASSRERGGRNGNEQFF. DNA of the CDR3: TGTGCCAGCAGCCGGGAAAGGGGGGGAAGGAACGGGAATGAGCAGTTCTTC.

The chain combines TRBV2 with TRBJ1-1, with 8 bases matching TRBD1. This CDR3 has 15 amino acids. CDR1 and CDR2 (germline): SNHLY, FYNNEI. After removal of 5 bases from V and 1 base from J, the junction contained 6 bases not matched to a gene. This chain's CDR3 is CASSQQGQGNTEAFF. CDR3 DNA: TGTGCCAGCAGTCAACAAGGACAGGGGAACACTGAAGCTTTCTTT.

V is TRBV5-8 and J is TRBJ1-2; TRBD1 matches 8 bases. Germline V gene sequence: CDR1 SGHTS, CDR2 YDEGEE. Trimming took 5 bases from V and 7 from J; bases not matched to a gene: 10. This CDR3 is built from 14 residues. CDR3 residues: CASRVMTGESGYTF. CDR3 coding DNA: TGTGCCAGCAGGGTTATGACAGGGGAATCTGGCTACACCTTC.

The genes are TRBV7-8 and TRBJ1-1, with TRBD1 as a possible D gene (6 bases). The V end was cut by 3 bases, the J end by 4 bases, with 9 bases between. CDR1 and CDR2 (germline): SGHVS, FQNEAQ. This CDR3 is 13 amino acids long. The CDR3 sequence is CASSFEGVTEAFF. CDR3 sequence (DNA): TGTGCCAGCAGCTTTGAGGGGGTCACTGAAGCTTTCTTT. Complete variable domain (other parts from reference TRBV7-8 and TRBJ1-1): GAGVSQSPRYKVAKRGQDVALRCDPISGHVSLFWYQQALGQGPEFLTYFQNEAQLDKSGLPSDRFFAERPEGSVSTLKIQRTQQEDSAVYLCASSFEGVTEAFFGQGTRLTVV.